This T cell receptor beta chain was recorded in a study of OX40 agonist ivuxolimab in advanced cancers. Study-level findings and limits: Researchers report that CD8+ T cells had, on average, more expanded clones than CD4+. Antigen specificity was not determined for the expanded peripheral T cells.

The data were produced by immunoSEQ multiplex PCR, yet TCRdb's version contains in-frame clones alone and is incomplete. Of 39,000 or so clones in the sample, around 88% were seen once. A note on this clone: Its antigen is not identified.

Blood was sampled at baseline, cycle 4 day 1, and cycle 7 day 1. Per the germline V gene, CDR1 is ENHRY and CDR2 is SYGVKD. The CDR3 spans 14 residues. Trimming shortened V by 8 bases and J by 1 base, and 15 bases separated the two germline ends. The chain links TRBV10-3 to TRBJ2-7; a possible D gene is TRBD2 (6 bases). The sample in question was CD4+ or CD8+ T cells sorted from blood, obtained in a trial of the OX40 agonist ivuxolimab. This receptor was obtained from an adult with an advanced solid tumor such as melanoma, head and neck, liver or kidney cancer. CDR3 sequence reads: CAIQADYASYEQYF. The CDR3 DNA follows: TGTGCCATCCAGGCGGACTACGCATCCTACGAGCAGTACTTC.